One sample yielded the 9 T cell receptor beta chains listed below, sequenced in a study of T cell responses to AZD1222 COVID-19 vaccine. The assay was immunoSEQ multiplex PCR, and TCRdb's table has in-frame clones only and misses some. Of fewer than 150,000 clones in the sample, about nine tenths are singletons; the top ten hold roughly 7.7%. The material sequenced was peripheral blood, taken on day 0 of AZD1222 vaccination. Receptors originate from an adult in good health.

CDR3 protein: CASSSPTSGGNYNEQFF. In DNA, the CDR3 is TGTGCCAGCAGCTCCCCGACTAGCGGGGGCAACTACAATGAGCAGTTCTTC. The V call is TRBV6-2 or TRBV6-3, the J call TRBJ2-1; 12 positions match TRBD2. CDR3 size: 17 residues. CDR1 MNHEY and CDR2 SVGEGT come from the germline V gene. V lost 6 bases and J lost 3; bases outside the gene matches: 9.

This chain connects TRBV11-3 to TRBJ1-1; D gene uncertain. This CDR3 spans 11 amino acids. Germline V lookup: CDR1 SGHNT, CDR2 YENEEA. The germline V and J ends were trimmed by 3 bases and 7 bases, with 6 bases remaining between them. Written as DNA, the CDR3 is TGTGCCAGCAGCTTGGGCCGTGAAGCTTTCTTT. The encoded protein is CASSLGREAFF.

CDR3 in DNA: TGTGCTAGTGGGAGCCGGGAGACCCAGTACTTC. Translating it yields CASGSRETQYF. This sequence joins TRBV12-5 and TRBJ2-5; D ambiguous. The CDR3 loop spans 11 amino acids. CDR1 and CDR2 from the germline V gene are LGHNT and FRNRAP. Trimming shortened V by 6 bases and J by 5 bases, and 7 bases separated the two germline ends.

J is TRBJ1-2 and V is TRBV7-2; D gene uncertain. V lost 2 bases and J 4 bases, leaving 5 bases between the germline ends. CDR3 length equals 12 residues. The germline V gene encodes CDR1 SGHTA and CDR2 FQGNSA. The DNA for the CDR3 is TGTGCCAGCAGCTTAACATCCTATGGCTACACCTTC. Translated: CASSLTSYGYTF.

The rearrangement links TRBV5-1 to TRBJ2-1; TRBD2 agrees at 9 bases. The trim removed 7 bases at V and 9 bases at J, leaving 11 bases unmatched. The CDR3 is 14 amino acids. Germline CDR1 reads SGHRS; CDR2 reads YFSETQ. The CDR3 nucleotides read TGCGCCAGCCGCCCTAGCGGGGTCCTGGGTGAGCAGTTCTTC. Translated, it gives CASRPSGVLGEQFF. The whole variable domain, filled in from reference TRBV5-1 and TRBJ2-1, reads KAGVTQTPRYLIKTRGQQVTLSCSPISGHRSVSWYQQTPGQGLQFLFEYFSETQRNKGNFPGRFSGRQFSNSRSEMNVSTLELGDSALYLCASRPSGVLGEQFFGPGTRLTVL.

V and J are TRBV29-1 and TRBJ2-1; TRBD2 matches at 8 bases. Per germline, CDR1 SQVTM and CDR2 ANQGSEA. The CDR3 has 14 amino acids. V shed 7 bases and J 1 base; nucleotides not matched to a gene: 6. CDR3 in amino acids: CSGTSGTSYNEQFF. The CDR3 DNA is TGCAGCGGTACTAGCGGAACTTCCTACAATGAGCAGTTCTTC.

This clone was found a few times. The genes are TRBV2 and TRBJ1-6, with unresolved D. CDR3 length equals 12 residues. The germline V gene has CDR1 SNHLY and CDR2 FYNNEI. V was cut by 7 bases and J by 7 bases, with 8 bases left in between. CDR3 in amino acids: CASKPGNSPLHF. CDR3 sequence (DNA): TGTGCCAGCAAGCCCGGAAATTCACCCCTCCACTTT. Combining the CDR3 with reference TRBV2 and TRBJ1-6 gives the whole variable domain EPEVTQTPSHQVTQMGQEVILRCVPISNHLYFYWYRQILGQKVEFLVSFYNNEISEKSEIFDDQFSVERPDGSNFTLKIRSTKLEDSAMYFCASKPGNSPLHFGNGTRLTVT.

V gene TRBV9 combines with J gene TRBJ2-2; 8 bases are shared with TRBD2. CDR3 length: 16 amino acids. The germline CDR1 and CDR2 sequences are SGDLS and YYNGEE. The trim removed 0 bases at V and 2 bases at J, leaving 3 bases unmatched. This CDR3 reads CASSVVIAGNTGELFF. The CDR3 DNA sequence: TGTGCCAGCAGCGTAGTGATAGCGGGAAACACCGGGGAGCTGTTTTTT.

This clone was detected only a few times. This sequence joins TRBV14 and TRBJ2-7; 9 nucleotides line up with TRBD1. The V and J ends lost 4 bases and 0 bases, in that order; junction bases with no gene match: 10. This CDR3 has 17 residues. Germline lookup yields CDR1 SGHDN and CDR2 FVKESK. The CDR3 here is CASSLRGGGQGSYEQYF. In DNA, the CDR3 is TGTGCCAGCAGCCTCCGCGGCGGGGGACAGGGCTCCTACGAGCAGTACTTC.